This T cell receptor beta chain was sequenced during a study of blood T cells in healthy people across ages (dated by TCRdb to about 2015). About the investigation overall: In model experiments, roughly one uniquely barcoded TCR beta cDNA molecule per two T cells was captured by template switching. To avoid experimental bias, donors of different ages were randomly spread across the sequencing lanes. The donors were split into four age groups: young (average roughly 15 years), middle-aged (over 35), aged (more than 60) and long-lived (more than 80). Two additional independent replicas of 1 million unique cDNA reads from the same blood draw were analyzed for two donors (one aged 18 to 30 and one aged 80 or older). The study measured age-related changes in TCR beta repertoire diversity using deep sequencing normalized with unique cDNA molecular identifiers. Overall study results and their limits: Because profiling used bulk unsorted PBMCs, naive and antigen-experienced compartments could not be compared conclusively. The long-lived group showed more naive CD4+ T cells, fewer expanded clones and increased TCR diversity than the aged group, suggesting age selection. Estimates of total diversity based on one million sequenced T cells were regarded as lower bounds and as underestimates. As age increased, observed TCR beta diversity per million T cells dropped in a roughly linear way, and a significant reduction was already evident by age 40. Because the CMV infection status of the donors was unknown, age-related changes in expanded clonotypes may potentially have been confounded. The percentage of naive T cells measured by flow cytometry correlated strongly with observed TCR beta diversity.

About this clonotype itself: Which antigen it targets is not known. No quality values exist for individual bases; no much larger clone is one base distant.

The roughly 42 donors, aged about 6 to 90 years, were systemically healthy Caucasian individuals from Russia. Each donor gave ten milliliters of peripheral blood, drawn into EDTA-treated Vacutainer tubes. PBMCs were isolated by Ficoll-Paque density-gradient centrifugation, with at least 6 million obtained per sample. Trizol reagent was used to extract total RNA from PBMCs, with at least 5 micrograms per sample. For every donor, an aliquot of PBMCs went through flow cytometry to measure the percentages of naive CD45RAhigh/CD27high T cells. Libraries were constructed by 5' RACE. The instrument was an Illumina HiSeq 2500. A second roughly 6 to 12 cycle PCR used a sample-barcoded 5' primer and a J-beta primer mix. A template-switch 5' adaptor carrying 12 random nucleotides introduced a unique molecular identifier onto each TCR beta cDNA molecule. At least 2.5 million CDR3-containing paired-end reads were obtained from each sample. First-strand cDNA was synthesized from all RNA with the Mint cDNA synthesis kit, primed by a TRBC-specific oligonucleotide. Following uracil-DNA glycosylase treatment, all cDNA underwent a first 18-cycle PCR with the universal primers M1SS and BC2_uni_R. The authors processed their data as follows. For normalization, 1 million high-quality reads were randomly selected from each sample, with every read carrying a distinct molecular identifier. Instead of being binned into consensus sequences, reads that shared molecular identifiers were thrown out. MiTCR, run with a Q25 quality threshold and the strictest error-elimination algorithm, handled CDR3 identification, clonotype clustering and error correction. A nonparametric unseen species model with Euler transformation was used to estimate lower-bound total TCR beta diversity. Using fastp at Q25 and MiXCR, TCRdb reprocessed the public reads and kept productive beta chains. Records with the same CDR3 protein are collapsed into one entry carrying the most frequent genes and DNA. The V and J calls come from TCRdb's annotation, not from the publication. The sample table holds about 2 million distinct CDR3 sequences, of which around half were seen once. 2.1% of the sample is held by the ten biggest clonotypes.

Here V drops 7 bases and J drops 3 bases, and the junction holds 8 bases not matched to any gene. Taken from cysteine to phenylalanine, the CDR3 has 14 residues. Solely the CDR3 DNA is kept, with 42 bases framed from the first base. Taken from the germline V gene, the CDR1 and CDR2 loops are MNHEY and SVGAGI. This receptor was obtained from a woman aged 40 to 55 in good health. The chain uses TRBV6-5 and TRBJ2-7; TRBD1 agrees with 8 junctional bases. Input material: blood. The base sequence is TGTGCCAGCACCCAACGGACAGGGAGCTACGAGCAGTACTTC. The encoded protein is CASTQRTGSYEQYF.